Below, 14 T cell receptor beta chains from the same sample are listed, as sequenced in a study of control samples from healthy donors and cancer patients. The method was immunoSEQ multiplex PCR; TCRdb's version includes in-frame clones alone and lacks a portion of them. Of 55,000 to 65,000 clones in the sample, about 87% were seen once. The specimen sequenced was PBMCs. The receptors derive from a woman aged 55-69 years with lung cancer.

V and J are TRBV2 and TRBJ2-1; D not resolved. V was cut by 3 bases and J by 7 bases, with 19 bases left in between. This CDR3 contains 16 residues. Germline V lookup: CDR1 SNHLY, CDR2 FYNNEI. The CDR3 DNA is TGTGCCAGCAGTGAGCTTCCCGGACGTCTGGGGAATGAGCAGTTCTTC. Translation: CASSELPGRLGNEQFF.

The genes are TRBV11-2 and TRBJ2-1; tentatively, D is TRBD1 (6 bases). Germline loops: CDR1 SGHAT, CDR2 FQNNGV. This CDR3 spans 14 amino acids. Deletions cut 4 bases from V and 4 bases from J, with 11 bases between. As DNA, the CDR3 is TGTGCCAGCAGCTCGTTAAGGGGGTACAATGAGCAGTTCTTC. As protein: CASSSLRGYNEQFF.

The V call is TRBV7-3, the J call TRBJ2-2; D gene unclear. The CDR3 covers 13 residues. Deletions cut 4 bases from V and 3 bases from J, with 6 bases between. Germline-derived CDR1 and CDR2 are SGHTA and FQGTGA. CDR3 protein: CASSSVHTGELFF. The CDR3 bases are TGTGCCAGCAGCTCTGTCCACACCGGGGAGCTGTTTTTT.

The chain joins TRBV5-4 to TRBJ2-5; TRBD1 matches at 8 bases. The V gene's germline CDR1 is SGHNT and CDR2 YYREEE (reference sequence). The CDR3 has 14 residues. V gave up 1 base and J gave up 7 bases; unmatched junction bases: 6. As DNA, the CDR3 is TGTGCCAGCAGCTTGCAGGGGGCGGAGGGGACCCAGTACTTC. It translates to CASSLQGAEGTQYF.

This chain joins TRBV7-3 and TRBJ2-4; D is uncertain. The V end was cut by 5 bases, the J end by 1 base, with 12 bases between. Per the germline V gene, CDR1 is SGHTA and CDR2 is FQGTGA. There are 15 residues in the CDR3. CDR3 protein: CASSPKNGAKNIQYF. The DNA of the CDR3 is TGTGCCAGCAGCCCGAAGAATGGGGCCAAAAACATTCAGTACTTC.

This sequence joins TRBV5-1 and TRBJ1-1, with 7 bases identical to TRBD1. Germline CDR1 SGHRS, CDR2 YFSETQ. This CDR3 spans 14 amino acids. J gave up 1 base and V 3 bases, and 3 bases lay outside the gene matches. The CDR3 DNA reads TGCGCCAGCAGCTGGACAGGCTCGAACACTGAAGCTTTCTTT. It yields the protein CASSWTGSNTEAFF. Together with reference TRBV5-1 and TRBJ1-1, the CDR3 gives the full variable domain: KAGVTQTPRYLIKTRGQQVTLSCSPISGHRSVSWYQQTPGQGLQFLFEYFSETQRNKGNFPGRFSGRQFSNSRSEMNVSTLELGDSALYLCASSWTGSNTEAFFGQGTRLTVV.

This clone has just a few counts. The gene calls are TRBV4-1 and TRBJ1-4; possible D gene TRBD1, 6 bases. Germline CDR1 is MGHRA and CDR2 is YSYEKL. The V and J ends lost 0 bases and 0 bases respectively, with 23 bases between them. The CDR3 extends over 21 amino acids. The DNA for the CDR3 is TGCGCCAGCAGCCAAGAAGCCTCCGGCCGGACAGCAACTGCAACTAATGAAAAACTGTTTTTT. Translation: CASSQEASGRTATATNEKLFF.

CDR3 amino acids: CASSELRSHLIGGYTF. CDR3 coding DNA: TGTGCCAGCAGTGAATTACGGTCGCACCTAATCGGGGGCTACACCTTC. The J gene is TRBJ1-2, the V gene TRBV6-1; D is ambiguous. CDR1 and CDR2 from the germline V gene are MNHNS and SASEGT. V was clipped by 2 bases and J by 8 bases, with 21 bases between them. The CDR3 extends over 16 amino acids.

The V call is TRBV19, the J call TRBJ1-3; the D gene is possibly TRBD1 (5 bases). The CDR3 consists of 15 residues. Germline CDR1 reads LNHDA; CDR2 reads SQIVND (reference sequence). With 5 bases removed from V and 0 bases from J, the gap between germline ends came to 11 bases. Here the CDR3 DNA reads TGTGCCAGTAGTGTTTCAGGGCCCTCTGGAAACACCATATATTTT. Encoded protein: CASSVSGPSGNTIYF.

The chain links TRBV5-1 to TRBJ2-3; 7 bases line up with TRBD2. Trimming took 7 bases from V and 0 from J; bases not matched to a gene: 8. This CDR3 spans 15 amino acids. Germline V gene sequence: CDR1 SGHRS, CDR2 YFSETQ. DNA of the CDR3: TGCGCCAGCGGCACCGCAGCGGGGAGCACAGATACGCAGTATTTT. Protein sequence: CASGTAAGSTDTQYF.

This chain joins TRBV28 and TRBJ1-2; D call uncertain. The CDR3 is made up of 12 amino acids. Trimming pared 4 bases from V and 5 bases from J, leaving 8 bases between. Germline values: CDR1 MDHEN, CDR2 SYDVKM. The CDR3 loop reads CASSSTVYGYTF. The CDR3 DNA reads as TGTGCCAGCAGTTCCACAGTGTATGGCTACACCTTC.

The chain carries TRBV4-1 and TRBJ2-3; maybe TRBD1 (5 bases). The germline V gene has CDR1 MGHRA and CDR2 YSYEKL. The CDR3 has 14 amino acids. The V end lost 4 bases, the J end lost 2 bases, and 10 bases lay between the germline ends. The CDR3 sequence: CASSPDRFTDTQYF. The CDR3 DNA is TGCGCCAGCAGCCCCGACAGATTCACAGATACGCAGTATTTT.

The chain has TRBV2 and TRBJ1-4, with a tentative D call TRBD1 (6 bases). The CDR3 sequence is 14 residues long. Trimming took 6 bases from V and 5 from J, leaving 13 bases between them. Germline V CDR1 and CDR2: SNHLY, FYNNEI. The CDR3 DNA reads as TGTGCCAGCAGCGGACAGCTTTCAAATGAAAAACTGTTTTTT. Protein sequence: CASSGQLSNEKLFF.

A remark on this clone: One end of the junction fails to match germline, which may point to a read error. The chain recombines TRBV7-3 with TRBJ1-1; tentative D call: TRBD1 (5 bases). This CDR3 has 14 amino acids. CDR1 and CDR2 (germline): SGHTA, FQGTGA. The CDR3 coding sequence is TGTGCCAGCAGCTTAGTATCAACGGACACTGAAACTTTCTTT. Translating it yields CASSLVSTDTETFF.